The 19 T cell receptor beta chains in this list originate from one sample, sequenced in a study of T-cell memory formation after mild COVID-19. TCRdb ran MiXCR on the 5' RACE reads and lists one entry per CDR3 protein. The table has just over 60,000 distinct CDR3 sequences, 9.3% seen once; the top ten hold approximately 1%. The source material was PBMCs or a T cell subset sorted from them (not recorded which). The source is a man aged 18 to 29 who had mild COVID-19 (a few samples of this study predate the infection). Cell type and time point are not known.

This clonotype has a handful of counts. The chain is built from TRBV7-2 and TRBJ1-2; tentatively, D is TRBD1 (6 bases). The CDR3 extends over 14 amino acids. Germline lookup yields CDR1 SGHTA and CDR2 FQGNSA. The V gene lost 1 base and the J gene lost 2 bases, with 8 bases spanning the gap. The CDR3 DNA is TGTGCCAGCAGCTTAGTTGGGACAAACTATGGCTACACCTTC. This codes for CASSLVGTNYGYTF.

At least ten counts were recorded for this clonotype. The chain is built from TRBV5-1 and TRBJ2-3; possible D gene TRBD2, 5 bases. With 0 bases removed from V and 6 bases from J, the gap between germline ends came to 11 bases. CDR1 and CDR2 (germline): SGHRS, YFSETQ. This CDR3 has 14 residues. The CDR3 nucleotides read TGCGCCAGCAGCTTGGGCGGGTCGGAGGATACGCAGTATTTT. Its translation is CASSLGGSEDTQYF.

This clonotype has just a few counts. V and J are TRBV20-1 and TRBJ2-2; D possibly corresponds to TRBD2 (6 bases). There are 15 residues in the CDR3. V gave up 5 bases and J gave up 2 bases, with 15 bases separating them. Germline CDR1 reads DFQATT; CDR2 reads SNEGSKA (reference sequence). CDR3 sequence reads: CSALGGGLNTGELFF. CDR3 nucleotides: TGCAGTGCTTTGGGGGGAGGTCTAAACACCGGGGAGCTGTTTTTT.

This clonotype was seen a handful of times. The gene calls are TRBV14 and TRBJ1-4, with 7 bases that match TRBD1. This CDR3 has 16 amino acids. J gave up 6 bases and V 0 bases, and 7 bases lay outside the gene matches. Germline V gene sequence: CDR1 SGHDN, CDR2 FVKESK. The CDR3 DNA reads TGTGCCAGCAGCCAAGATCGGGGACAGACTTATGAAAAACTGTTTTTT. Its protein product is CASSQDRGQTYEKLFF.

This clonotype has more than one count but fewer than ten. The CDR3 region has the DNA TGTGCCAGCAGCGGATCTGGGACAGGGGGCTACAATGAGCAGTTCTTC. Encoded protein: CASSGSGTGGYNEQFF. This chain uses TRBV11-2 with TRBJ2-1; 11 bases fit TRBD1. The CDR3 sequence is 16 residues long. Germline CDR1 SGHAT, CDR2 FQNNGV. V lost 5 bases, J lost 3 bases, and 6 bases stayed unmatched.

The chain employs TRBV6-5 and TRBJ1-6; 8 nucleotides line up with TRBD1. The CDR3 extends over 15 amino acids. CDR1 and CDR2 from the germline V gene are MNHEY and SVGAGI. Trimming cost V 2 bases and J 8 bases; bases outside gene matches: 5. This chain's CDR3 is CASSYRNRGDSPLHF. In nucleotides, the CDR3 is TGTGCCAGCAGTTACCGGAACAGGGGGGATTCACCCCTCCACTTT.

In the case of this clonotype: It may be a read error: a sequence one base away is much more abundant. The chain employs TRBV12-3 or TRBV12-4 and TRBJ2-5, with D possibly TRBD2 on 5 matching bases. The V end lost 0 bases, the J end lost 2 bases, and 10 bases lay between the germline ends. This CDR3 contains 15 residues. The CDR3 protein is CASSLAAVLQETQYF. The CDR3, as DNA: TGTGCCAGCAGTTTAGCAGCGGTGTTACAAGAGACCCAGTACTTC.

V is TRBV29-1 and J is TRBJ2-2; no clear D. V was clipped by 2 bases and J by 4 bases, with 8 bases between them. The CDR3 contains 13 residues. CDR1 SQVTM and CDR2 ANQGSEA come from the germline V gene. CDR3 protein: CSVEMVGTGELFF. CDR3 coding DNA: TGCAGCGTTGAAATGGTTGGCACCGGGGAGCTGTTTTTT.

This clonotype was found many times. CDR3 DNA: TGTGCCAGCTCACTGGGACAGTACAATGAGCAGTTCTTC. This sequence encodes CASSLGQYNEQFF. The chain has TRBV18 and TRBJ2-1; 7 bases match TRBD1. This CDR3 is built from 13 residues. The V and J ends lost 4 bases and 4 bases, in that order; junction bases with no gene match: 1. Germline V gene data show CDR1 as KGHSH and CDR2 as LQKENI. Based on the CDR3 plus reference TRBV18 and TRBJ2-1, the full variable domain is NAGVMQNPRHLVRRRGQEARLRCSPMKGHSHVYWYRQLPEEGLKFMVYLQKENIIDESGMPKERFSAEFPKEGPSILRIQQVVRGDSAAYFCASSLGQYNEQFFGPGTRLTVL.

This clonotype was detected only a few times. This rearrangement joins TRBV29-1 to TRBJ2-1; D perhaps matches TRBD2 (6 bases). Trimming removed 5 bases from V and 8 bases from J, with 13 bases in between. Germline V CDR1 and CDR2: SQVTM, ANQGSEA. The CDR3 totals 12 residues. CDR3 amino acids: CSVYGWGDEQFF. The CDR3 DNA sequence: TGCAGCGTTTACGGATGGGGGGATGAGCAGTTCTTC.

This clonotype was detected a few times. The V call is TRBV10-3, the J call TRBJ2-3; TRBD1 might be the D (6 bases). The CDR3 has 17 amino acids. Germline assignment: CDR1 ENHRY and CDR2 SYGVKD. V was clipped by 5 bases and J by 2 bases, with 20 bases between them. The CDR3 spells CAISSIQGVGNTDTQYF. The CDR3 DNA follows: TGTGCCATCAGTTCCATACAGGGTGTCGGGAACACAGATACGCAGTATTTT.

This clonotype occurred a few times. The gene calls are TRBV28 and TRBJ2-1; D remains ambiguous. CDR3 length: 11 amino acids. The V end lost 1 base, the J end lost 8 bases, and 3 bases lay between the germline ends. Germline V gene sequence: CDR1 MDHEN, CDR2 SYDVKM. CDR3 in amino acids: CASSLLYEQFF. The CDR3 DNA reads TGTGCCAGCAGTTTATTGTATGAGCAGTTCTTC.

This clonotype was picked up a small number of times. The chain uses TRBV2 and TRBJ1-5; D unresolved. CDR1 SNHLY and CDR2 FYNNEI come from the germline V gene. The length of the CDR3 is 14 residues. V was pared by 3 bases and J by 5 bases, with 11 bases between. CDR3 in amino acids: CASSDIGGDQPQHF. For the CDR3, the DNA is TGTGCCAGCAGTGACATAGGAGGAGATCAGCCCCAGCATTTT.

This clonotype was recorded a few times. This chain joins TRBV18 and TRBJ2-5, with D unclear. The CDR3 length is 12 residues. V was pared by 7 bases and J by 2 bases, with 8 bases between. Germline values: CDR1 KGHSH, CDR2 LQKENI. DNA of the CDR3: TGTGCCAGCTTCAGTGAACAAGAGACCCAGTACTTC. Its protein product is CASFSEQETQYF.

The table lists this clonotype with a few counts. V is TRBV7-8 and J is TRBJ2-1; possibly TRBD2 for D (7 bases). Trimming pared 3 bases from V and 0 bases from J, leaving 9 bases between. This CDR3 is built from 15 residues. Germline loops: CDR1 SGHVS, CDR2 FQNEAQ. In nucleotides, the CDR3 is TGTGCCAGCAGCTTTCGGGGGGCCTCCTACAATGAGCAGTTCTTC. This encodes CASSFRGASYNEQFF.

In this sample, this clonotype turned up many times. This chain uses TRBV27 with TRBJ2-7, with 8 positions matching TRBD2. Losses at the gene ends were 6 bases for V and 6 bases for J; bases not matched to a gene: 13. Germline lookup yields CDR1 MNHEY and CDR2 SMNVEV (reference sequence). There are 15 residues in the CDR3. The DNA for the CDR3 is TGTGCCAGCAGACCCTCCGGACTAGCTGCTCGCGAGCAGTACGTC. Protein product: CASRPSGLAAREQYV.

The chain links TRBV5-1 to TRBJ2-2; D is undetermined. V was pared by 4 bases and J by 1 base, with 8 bases between. Germline-derived CDR1 and CDR2 are SGHRS and YFSETQ. The CDR3 is 14 amino acids. The DNA for the CDR3 is TGCGCCAGCAGCCCAGGAATGAACACCGGGGAGCTGTTTTTT. This sequence encodes CASSPGMNTGELFF.

Concerning this clonotype itself: The junction differs from germline at one of its ends, possibly a read error. This sequence joins TRBV7-2 and TRBJ1-3; D not resolved. The CDR3 covers 15 residues. Germline V gene lookup returns CDR1 SGHTA and CDR2 FQGNSA. The DNA of the CDR3 is TGTGCCAGCAGCCCGGACGGGAACTCGGGAAGCACCATATATTTT. Protein sequence: CASSPDGNSGSTIYF.

This clonotype was detected many times. The chain uses TRBV5-1 and TRBJ2-3, with TRBD1 matching over 9 bases. V shed 6 bases and J 9 bases; nucleotides not matched to a gene: 5. The CDR3 has 12 amino acids. Germline V CDR1 and CDR2: SGHRS, YFSETQ. CDR3 nucleotide sequence: TGCGCCAGCAACCCGGGACAGGGCACGCAGTATTTT. Translated: CASNPGQGTQYF.